The 8 T cell receptor beta chains below come from one sample, sequenced in a study of T cells after posttransplantation cyclophosphamide. Profiled with immunoSEQ multiplex PCR; TCRdb holds only in-frame clones, not every one. The sample contains tens of thousands of clones, around 95% of which appear only once. The sample taken for sequencing was PBMCs. Receptors originate from a woman in her twenties or thirties in good health and a related stem cell transplant donor.

The rearrangement uses TRBV6-1 and TRBJ1-2; D remains unclear. V lost 3 bases and J 7 bases, leaving 12 bases between the germline ends. The germline V gene encodes CDR1 MNHNS and CDR2 SASEGT. The CDR3 contains 13 residues. The CDR3 region has the DNA TGTGCCAGCAGTGATATAGAGACGGGTGGCTACACCTTC. This gives the protein CASSDIETGGYTF.

V is TRBV7-9 and J is TRBJ2-5; D possibly corresponds to TRBD1 (5 bases). This CDR3 contains 15 residues. Trimming stripped 3 bases from V and 5 bases from J, with 16 bases between. Germline values: CDR1 SEHNR, CDR2 FQNEAQ (reference sequence). The chain's CDR3 is CASSFGSGIMETQYF. CDR3 DNA: TGTGCCAGCAGCTTCGGATCAGGGATTATGGAGACCCAGTACTTC.

This clone was recorded once. The chain joins TRBV9 to TRBJ1-6; D not certain. CDR1 SGDLS and CDR2 YYNGEE come from the germline V gene. Trimming shortened V by 0 bases and J by 9 bases, and 13 bases separated the two germline ends. The CDR3 covers 15 residues. The CDR3: CASSVDGRRSSPLHF. CDR3 DNA sequence: TGTGCCAGCAGCGTAGATGGCAGGCGGAGTTCACCCCTCCACTTT.

V is TRBV4-2 and J is TRBJ2-7; TRBD1 is a possible D gene (6 bases). The CDR3 is 15 residues long. Germline CDR1 reads LGHNA; CDR2 reads YNFKEQ. Trimming removed 0 bases from V and 2 bases from J, with 11 bases in between. DNA for the CDR3: TGTGCCAGCAGCCAAGATTGGACAGATCCCTACGAGCAGTACTTC. It translates to CASSQDWTDPYEQYF.

V is TRBV7-2 and J is TRBJ2-5; D gene unclear. Deletions cut 5 bases from V and 2 bases from J, with 18 bases between. Germline V gene sequence: CDR1 SGHTA, CDR2 FQGNSA. This CDR3 comprises 16 residues. The CDR3: CASSPHESLLQETQYF. In DNA, the CDR3 is TGTGCCAGCAGCCCCCACGAATCGCTATTACAAGAGACCCAGTACTTC.

The chain combines TRBV2 with TRBJ1-5; TRBD1 agrees at 12 bases. Germline loops: CDR1 SNHLY, CDR2 FYNNEI. The CDR3 is 15 residues long. The ends lost 6 bases at V and 8 bases at J; junction bases unmatched: 8. CDR3 nucleotide sequence: TGTGCCAGCAGGGCGGGGACAGGGGGCTTGGAGCCCCAGCATTTT. Translation: CASRAGTGGLEPQHF.

This clone was detected once. The rearrangement links TRBV28 to TRBJ1-2, with D tentatively TRBD1 (5 bases). Trimming removed 3 bases at V and 9 bases at J, with 11 bases between. The CDR3 sequence is 12 residues long. Germline CDR1 reads MDHEN; CDR2 reads SYDVKM. This chain's CDR3 is CASSFTGTSYTF. The CDR3 nucleotides are TGTGCCAGCAGTTTTACCGGGACTAGCTACACCTTC.

The genes are TRBV27 and TRBJ1-5; possibly TRBD1 for D (5 bases). CDR1 is MNHEY and CDR2 is SMNVEV in the germline V gene (reference sequence). The CDR3 has 13 residues. DNA of the CDR3: TGTGGCATGAGGGGACGGGGAAATCAGCCCCAGCATTTT. Translation: CGMRGRGNQPQHF.